The 18 T cell receptor beta chains below come from one sample, sequenced in a study of T-cell memory formation after mild COVID-19. TCRdb processed the 5' RACE reads anew with MiXCR; each CDR3 protein has one entry. The table has fewer than 250,000 distinct CDR3 sequences, about a sixth seen once. Sequenced material: PBMCs or a T cell subset sorted from them (not recorded which). These receptors all come from an adult woman who had mild COVID-19 (a few samples of this study predate the infection). Cell type and time point are not known.

In this sample, this clonotype turned up many times. The genes are TRBV7-2 and TRBJ2-3; possibly TRBD1 for D (6 bases). Per the germline V gene, CDR1 is SGHTA and CDR2 is FQGNSA. V shed 5 bases and J shed 4 bases, with 22 bases lying between them. The CDR3 has 17 amino acids. The CDR3 spells CASSVRRGGGAADTQYF. CDR3 nucleotide sequence: TGTGCCAGCAGCGTCCGACGAGGGGGTGGAGCGGCAGATACGCAGTATTTT.

Ten or more counts support this clonotype. V usage is TRBV30 and J usage is TRBJ1-1, with a possible D match to TRBD1 (5 bases). The germline V gene has CDR1 GTSNPN and CDR2 SVGIG (reference sequence). The CDR3 totals 15 residues. The ends were cut back, 4 bases at V and 7 bases at J, with 22 bases in the middle. The CDR3 spells CAWISPRRGTNEAFF. The CDR3 bases are TGTGCCTGGATCTCACCTCGACGAGGGACGAATGAAGCTTTCTTT.

The chain links TRBV15 to TRBJ1-5; TRBD1 matches 8 bases. In germline, CDR1 is LNHNV, CDR2 YYDKDF (reference sequence). CDR3 length: 15 amino acids. With V trimmed by 3 bases and J by 7 bases, 8 bases remained unmatched. CDR3 nucleotides: TGTGCCACCAGCAGCTGGCAGGGGGCGGGACAGCCCCAGCATTTT. It is translated as CATSSWQGAGQPQHF. Using reference TRBV15 and TRBJ1-5 for the parts outside the CDR3, the full variable domain is DAMVIQNPRYQVTQFGKPVTLSCSQTLNHNVMYWYQQKSSQAPKLLFHYYDKDFNNEADTPDNFQSRRPNTSFCFLDIRSPGLGDTAMYLCATSSWQGAGQPQHFGDGTRLSIL.

This clonotype occurred a few times. The V and J genes are TRBV11-2 and TRBJ2-3, with D hard to call. There are 16 residues in the CDR3. Germline V gene sequence: CDR1 SGHAT, CDR2 FQNNGV. The V and J ends lost 5 bases and 2 bases respectively, with 17 bases between them. CDR3 nucleotides: TGTGCCAGCAGCCCTATTTTAGCCGTTAACACAGATACGCAGTATTTT. It translates to CASSPILAVNTDTQYF.

This clonotype has more than one count but fewer than ten. V and J are TRBV4-2 and TRBJ2-7; unclear D gene. CDR3 length equals 14 residues. Germline V gene sequence: CDR1 LGHNA, CDR2 YNFKEQ. The ends were cut back, 1 base at V and 2 bases at J, with 9 bases in the middle. The CDR3 loop reads CASSQGTATYEQYF. DNA of the CDR3: TGTGCCAGCAGCCAAGGGACGGCAACCTACGAGCAGTACTTC.

V and J are TRBV5-4 and TRBJ2-1; D possibly uses TRBD1 or TRBD2 (5 bases each). The germline V and J ends were trimmed by 7 bases and 8 bases, with 28 bases remaining between them. The CDR3 has 17 residues. The V gene's germline CDR1 is SGHNT and CDR2 YYREEE (reference sequence). In DNA form, the CDR3 reads TGTGCCAGCGGCTATGGCCGGGACCGAGGTAATCGCGATGAGCAGTTCTTC. Translating gives CASGYGRDRGNRDEQFF.

The chain combines TRBV24-1 with TRBJ2-5; D possibly matches TRBD1 or TRBD2 (5 bases each). CDR1 and CDR2 from the germline V gene are KGHDR and SFDVKD. Trimming pared 3 bases from V and 5 bases from J, leaving 15 bases between. CDR3 length equals 15 residues. CDR3 in DNA: TGTGCCACCAGTGATATCAGGGAGAAATCGGAGACCCAGTACTTC. Translated: CATSDIREKSETQYF.

The table lists this clonotype with a few counts. CDR3: CASSFLAGVDYEQFF. For the CDR3, the DNA is TGCGCCAGCAGCTTTCTAGCGGGGGTAGACTATGAGCAGTTCTTC. This rearrangement joins TRBV5-1 to TRBJ2-1, with 10 bases matching TRBD2. Per the germline V gene, CDR1 is SGHRS and CDR2 is YFSETQ. V shed 2 bases and J 8 bases; nucleotides not matched to a gene: 7. CDR3 length: 15 amino acids.

The chain has TRBV5-1 and TRBJ2-3; D uncertain. The CDR3 sequence is 13 residues long. The V gene lost 0 bases and the J gene lost 4 bases, with 6 bases spanning the gap. Looked up from germline, CDR1 is SGHRS and CDR2 is YFSETQ. The CDR3 region is CASSLGFADTQYF. The DNA of the CDR3 is TGCGCCAGCAGCTTGGGATTTGCAGATACGCAGTATTTT.

The genes are TRBV10-3 and TRBJ1-2; 10 bases map to TRBD1. Looked up from germline, CDR1 is ENHRY and CDR2 is SYGVKD. V was pared by 4 bases and J by 1 base, with 12 bases of the junction left unmatched. This CDR3 contains 18 residues. The chain's CDR3 is CAISGLRTGGEVNYGYTF. The CDR3 nucleotides are TGTGCCATCAGTGGACTTCGGACAGGGGGGGAAGTTAACTATGGCTACACCTTC.

The chain couples TRBV5-6 to TRBJ1-4, with D possibly TRBD1 on 6 matching bases. Germline CDR1 SGHDT, CDR2 YYEEEE. Trimming removed 7 bases at V and 2 bases at J, with 12 bases between. CDR3 length: 14 amino acids. As DNA, the CDR3 is TGTGCCAGCTCGAGGGGGACGACTAATGAAAAACTGTTTTTT. Translation: CASSRGTTNEKLFF.

The CDR3 loop is CASRTIPGQDTNTGELFF. CDR3 coding DNA: TGTGCCAGCAGAACTATTCCCGGACAGGACACGAACACCGGGGAGCTGTTTTTT. This sequence joins TRBV28 and TRBJ2-2; TRBD1 matches at 7 bases. CDR3 length: 18 residues. The V and J ends lost 6 bases and 0 bases, in that order; junction bases with no gene match: 13. Germline V CDR1 and CDR2: MDHEN, SYDVKM.

This chain links TRBV7-6 with TRBJ2-5; TRBD1 matches at 10 bases. In germline, CDR1 is SGHVS, CDR2 FNYEAQ. The CDR3 consists of 15 residues. V was pared by 1 base and J by 2 bases, with 1 base of the junction left unmatched. This chain's CDR3 is CASSLGGQGQETQYF. The CDR3 DNA is TGTGCCAGCAGCTTAGGGGGACAGGGGCAAGAGACCCAGTACTTC.

This clonotype was recorded a few times. This chain uses TRBV7-8 with TRBJ1-5, with D unresolved. This CDR3 contains 12 residues. Between the trimmed V and J ends, which lost 1 base and 2 bases, there was a span of 0 bases. Per germline, CDR1 SGHVS and CDR2 FQNEAQ. CDR3 region: CASSLGNQPQHF. DNA for the CDR3: TGTGCCAGCAGCTTAGGCAATCAGCCCCAGCATTTT.

This clonotype appeared a few times. The chain is built from TRBV6-2 or TRBV6-3 and TRBJ2-7; D possibly corresponds to TRBD1 (6 bases). This CDR3 is 13 amino acids long. Trimming shortened V by 10 bases and J by 4 bases, and 17 bases separated the two germline ends. Germline CDR1 reads MNHEY; CDR2 reads SVGEGT. The CDR3 nucleotides read TGTGCCACCACTCAGAGGGGGAGTTACGAGCAGTACTTC. It yields the protein CATTQRGSYEQYF.

This clonotype has at least ten counts. V is TRBV5-1 and J is TRBJ2-5; weak D call: TRBD1 (6 bases). Deletions cut 2 bases from V and 3 bases from J, with 11 bases between. From germline, CDR1 is SGHRS and CDR2 YFSETQ. The CDR3 has 14 amino acids. CDR3 region: CASSFDRNKETQYF. The CDR3 region has the DNA TGCGCCAGCAGCTTCGACAGGAACAAAGAGACCCAGTACTTC.

This clonotype was counted only a few times. The J gene is TRBJ2-2, the V gene TRBV7-2, with no clear D. The CDR3 has 13 residues. V lost 5 bases and J 1 base, leaving 5 bases between the germline ends. Germline CDR1 reads SGHTA; CDR2 reads FQGNSA. CDR3 region: CASSRKNTGELFF. For the CDR3, the DNA is TGTGCCAGCAGCCGAAAGAACACCGGGGAGCTGTTTTTT.

The chain is built from TRBV4-1 and TRBJ1-3; no clear D gene. The CDR3 runs to 18 residues. The ends were cut back, 0 bases at V and 1 base at J, with 16 bases in the middle. Germline-derived CDR1 and CDR2 are MGHRA and YSYEKL. CDR3 in amino acids: CASSQDGDSRRSGNTIYF. The CDR3 nucleotides are TGCGCCAGCAGCCAAGATGGAGACTCCCGGAGGTCTGGAAACACCATATATTTT.